A selection of T cell receptor beta chains follows, all from one sample in a study of T cells in Graves' hyperthyroidism and ophthalmopathy. Using its own MiXCR run on the multiplex PCR reads, TCRdb lists one record per CDR3 protein. The sample lists 500,000 or so distinct CDR3 sequences, about a sixth occurring once. The sample taken for sequencing was blood. These receptors were obtained from a woman between 18 and 29 years old with Graves' ophthalmopathy. The CDR3 runs from the conserved cysteine through the conserved F or W. The D gene is left open where the match is weak. Rows may omit the clone size; those that give it use once, few, many or a size class.

d_call	v_call	clone_size	j_call	cdr3_nt	cdr3_aa
TRBD2	TRBV18	many	TRBJ2-7	TGTGCCAGCTCACCCGAGGGTAGCGGGATCCGTTACGAGCAGTACTTC	CASSPEGSGIRYEQYF
NA	TRBV19	few	TRBJ2-5	TGTGCCAGTAGTCTAAGCCATACCACACAAGAGACCCAGTACTTC	CASSLSHTTQETQYF
TRBD2	TRBV28	many	TRBJ2-5	TGTGCCAGCAGTTTAGGGGCTAGCGGGCATAAAGAGACCCAGTACTTC	CASSLGASGHKETQYF
TRBD1	TRBV3-1	few	TRBJ1-1	TGTGCCAGCAGCCCTCTGACAGGGGGAGAAGCTTTCTTT	CASSPLTGGEAFF
NA	TRBV30	many	TRBJ1-6	TGTGCCTGGAGTCGGGACTCCTATAATTCACCCCTCCACTTT	CAWSRDSYNSPLHF
TRBD1	TRBV5-8	NA	TRBJ2-7	TGTGCCAGCAGCCAACACACAGGGGGACGGGGCGAGCAGTACTTC	CASSQHTGGRGEQYF
NA	TRBV12-3/TRBV12-4	many	TRBJ1-5	TGTGCCAGCAGTAGCCAGGGGTCGTCGAATCAGCCCCAGCATTTT	CASSSQGSSNQPQHF
TRBD1	TRBV5-1	many	TRBJ1-3	TGCGCCAGCAGCCCCGGGACAGGGGGAAACACCATATATTTT	CASSPGTGGNTIYF
TRBD2	TRBV5-1	NA	TRBJ2-7	TGCGCCAGCAGCCAAAAGGGGTCGGTAGTCCTAGCGGGGGTTTACGAGCAGTACTTC	CASSQKGSVVLAGVYEQYF
TRBD1	TRBV6-2/TRBV6-3	many	TRBJ2-7	TGTGCCAGCACCGAAACAGGGGAACTCTACGAGCAGTACTTC	CASTETGELYEQYF
NA	TRBV20-1	NA	TRBJ1-4	TGCAGTGCTAACGATCAGGACCGGGGTGAAAAACTGTTTTTT	CSANDQDRGEKLFF
TRBD1	TRBV12-3/TRBV12-4	many	TRBJ1-5	TGTGCCAGCAGTATACTACAGGGGCTAAATCAGCCCCAGCATTTT	CASSILQGLNQPQHF
TRBD1	TRBV12-3/TRBV12-4	many	TRBJ2-1	TGTGCCAGCAACCCGGGACAGGGCTCCAATGAGCAGTTCTTC	CASNPGQGSNEQFF
NA	TRBV10-3	NA	TRBJ2-7	TGTGCCATCAGTGAGTCGTTGGGGCCACTTTTAGAGCAGTACTTC	CAISESLGPLLEQYF
TRBD2	TRBV9	many	TRBJ2-5	TGTGCCAGCAGCGCTACGTGGACTAGCGGGAGAGAGACCCAGTACTTC	CASSATWTSGRETQYF
NA	TRBV20-1	many	TRBJ1-1	TGCAGTGCTAGAGTAACGGAGCTGGTGGCCACTGAAGCTTTCTTT	CSARVTELVATEAFF
NA	TRBV10-3	many	TRBJ2-3	TGTGCCATCAGTGGGAACACAGATACGCAGTATTTT	CAISGNTDTQYF